The T cell receptor beta chain described here comes from a study of T-cell reconstitution after alpha-beta-depleted transplantation in children. Unique molecular identifiers tagged the TCRbeta library. TCRdb itself ran the PCR reads through MiXCR, one entry per CDR3 protein. Here the sample spans about 110,000 distinct CDR3 sequences, 10% being singletons. The germline gives CDR1 SGHAT, CDR2 FQNNGV. Trimming cost V 5 bases and J 3 bases, with 21 bases left between them. The CDR3 contains 17 residues. The receptor's source is a human donor who donated a stem cell graft to a child with acute lymphoblastic leukemia. This sequence joins TRBV11-2 and TRBJ2-3; TRBD2 is a possible D gene (6 bases). Material: PBMCs from the stem cell graft donor, obtained from the stem cell graft. This CDR3 reads CASSASGVGDVTDTQYF. The CDR3 DNA follows: TGTGCCAGCAGCGCGTCGGGGGTGGGGGATGTTACAGATACGCAGTATTTT. Full variable domain (rest looked up from reference TRBV11-2 and TRBJ2-3): EAGVAQSPRYKIIEKRQSVAFWCNPISGHATLYWYQQILGQGPKLLIQFQNNGVVDDSQLPKDRFSAERLKGVDSTLKIQPAKLEDSAVYLCASSASGVGDVTDTQYFGPGTRLTVL.